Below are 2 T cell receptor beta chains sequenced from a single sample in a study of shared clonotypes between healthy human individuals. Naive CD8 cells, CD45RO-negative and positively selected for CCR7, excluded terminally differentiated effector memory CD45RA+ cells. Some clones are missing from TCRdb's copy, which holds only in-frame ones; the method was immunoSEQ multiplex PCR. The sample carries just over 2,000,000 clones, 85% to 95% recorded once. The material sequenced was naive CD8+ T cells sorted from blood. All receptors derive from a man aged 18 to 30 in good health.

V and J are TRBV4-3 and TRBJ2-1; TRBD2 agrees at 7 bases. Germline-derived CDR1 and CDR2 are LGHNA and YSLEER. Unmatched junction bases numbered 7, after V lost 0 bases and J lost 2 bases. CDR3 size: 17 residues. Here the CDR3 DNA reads TGCGCCAGCAGCCAAGATGCGCTCGCGGGGGCCTACAATGAGCAGTTCTTC. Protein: CASSQDALAGAYNEQFF.

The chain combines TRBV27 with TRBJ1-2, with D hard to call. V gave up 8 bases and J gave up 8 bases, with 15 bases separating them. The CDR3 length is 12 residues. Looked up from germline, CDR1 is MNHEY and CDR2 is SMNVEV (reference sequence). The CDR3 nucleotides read TGTGCCAGCGGCTCGCAAGGCTTCGGCTACACCTTC. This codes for CASGSQGFGYTF.